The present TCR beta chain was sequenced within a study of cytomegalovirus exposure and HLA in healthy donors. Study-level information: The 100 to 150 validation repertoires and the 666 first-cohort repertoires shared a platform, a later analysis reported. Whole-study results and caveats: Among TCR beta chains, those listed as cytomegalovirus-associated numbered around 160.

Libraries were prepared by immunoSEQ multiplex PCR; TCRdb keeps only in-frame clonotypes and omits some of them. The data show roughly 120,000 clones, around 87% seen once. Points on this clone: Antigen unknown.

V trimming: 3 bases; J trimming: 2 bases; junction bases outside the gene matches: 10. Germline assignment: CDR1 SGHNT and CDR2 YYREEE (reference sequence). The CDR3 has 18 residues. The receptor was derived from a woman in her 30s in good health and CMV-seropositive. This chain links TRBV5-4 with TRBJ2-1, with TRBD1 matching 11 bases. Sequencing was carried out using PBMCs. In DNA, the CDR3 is TGTGCCAGCAGCTCTAGGAAGGGACAGGGGGGCACCTACAATGAGCAGTTCTTC. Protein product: CASSSRKGQGGTYNEQFF.